Listed here are 17 T cell receptor beta chains from one sample, sequenced in a study of blood T cell repertoires in COVID-19. Clones were read by immunoSEQ multiplex PCR, and TCRdb kept only the in-frame ones, dropping some. The profile shows some 64,000 clones, 65% to 80% of them singletons. Sequenced material: peripheral blood. Source of these receptors: a woman of 80 years or more with active or convalescent COVID-19.

This clone was seen more than once but under ten times. The chain is built from TRBV20-1 and TRBJ2-3; 11 bases fit TRBD2. CDR1 and CDR2 from the germline V gene are DFQATT and SNEGSKA (reference sequence). Losses at the gene ends were 3 bases for V and 4 bases for J; bases not matched to a gene: 3. The CDR3 is 14 residues long. CDR3 in amino acids: CSASIAGGADTQYF. CDR3 bases: TGCAGTGCTAGTATAGCGGGGGGGGCAGATACGCAGTATTTT.

With regard to this clone: Compared with germline, one end of the junction differs, possibly owing to a read error. The gene calls are TRBV10-3 and TRBJ1-1; D may be TRBD1 (6 bases). The CDR3 consists of 13 residues. The V gene's germline CDR1 is ENHRY and CDR2 SYGVKD. This CDR3 reads CATSGGLNTEAFF. As DNA, the CDR3 is TGTGCCACCAGTGGGGGGCTAAACACTGAAGCTTTCTTT.

CDR3 sequence reads: CASSLRDRVDTIYF. The CDR3 nucleotides read TGTGCCAGTAGCCTCCGGGACAGGGTGGACACCATATATTTT. The chain couples TRBV19 to TRBJ1-3, with 9 bases aligning to TRBD1. The CDR3 is 14 residues long. Losses at the gene ends were 6 bases for V and 8 bases for J; bases not matched to a gene: 8. Looked up from germline, CDR1 is LNHDA and CDR2 is SQIVND (reference sequence).

This clone was picked up a small number of times. The rearrangement links TRBV6-5 to TRBJ1-5; 7 nucleotides agree with TRBD1. Germline V CDR1 and CDR2: MNHEY, SVGAGI. This CDR3 is built from 15 residues. V trimming: 5 bases; J trimming: 1 base; junction bases outside the gene matches: 5. The CDR3 region is CASSRIQGSNQPQHF. The CDR3 DNA is TGTGCCAGCAGTAGAATACAGGGGAGCAATCAGCCCCAGCATTTT.

The V and J genes are TRBV11-2 and TRBJ1-2, with D possibly TRBD1 on 5 matching bases. V lost 0 bases and J 7 bases, leaving 15 bases between the germline ends. The germline CDR1 and CDR2 sequences are SGHAT and FQNNGV. This CDR3 comprises 15 residues. CDR3 in amino acids: CASSLDRGRGGGYTF. The CDR3 bases are TGTGCCAGCAGCTTAGATCGGGGGAGAGGAGGTGGCTACACCTTC.

The rearrangement uses TRBV11-3 and TRBJ2-7; 10 bases agree with TRBD1. The CDR3 runs to 15 residues. The germline V gene has CDR1 SGHNT and CDR2 YENEEA. V trimming: 3 bases; J trimming: 5 bases; junction bases outside the gene matches: 7. The CDR3 DNA sequence: TGTGCCAGCAGCTTTAGACAGGGGGCTTTTAACGAGCAGTACTTC. Its protein product is CASSFRQGAFNEQYF.

The rearrangement links TRBV5-1 to TRBJ1-1; tentative D call: TRBD1 (6 bases). This CDR3 is built from 14 residues. Trimming left V 0 bases short and J 3 bases short, with 9 bases between. Germline V lookup: CDR1 SGHRS, CDR2 YFSETQ. CDR3: CASSLEGGHTEAFF. The CDR3 DNA sequence: TGCGCCAGCAGCTTGGAGGGGGGGCACACTGAAGCTTTCTTT.

The J gene is TRBJ1-6, the V gene TRBV7-3; 7 positions match TRBD1. CDR3 length: 15 residues. The J segment lost 10 bases and the V segment lost 4 bases, leaving 10 bases of the junction unmatched. From germline, CDR1 is SGHTA and CDR2 FQGTGA. The DNA of the CDR3 is TGTGCCAGCAGCTCCTCAGGGGGAGCAGAATCACCCCTCCACTTT. Translating it yields CASSSSGGAESPLHF.

CDR3 amino acids: CASSEAGDSYQPQHF. The CDR3 DNA reads as TGTGCCAGCAGTGAAGCAGGGGACAGCTATCAGCCCCAGCATTTT. V usage is TRBV6-1 and J usage is TRBJ1-5, with TRBD1 matching over 7 bases. V trimming: 0 bases; J trimming: 5 bases; junction bases outside the gene matches: 4. The germline V gene has CDR1 MNHNS and CDR2 SASEGT. The CDR3 runs 15 residues.

The CDR3 DNA follows: TGTGCCAGCAGCTTAGAAGGGGGCAGGTATGGCTACACCTTC. Translation gives CASSLEGGRYGYTF. The chain is built from TRBV7-9 and TRBJ1-2; TRBD1 matches 7 bases. With V trimmed by 1 base and J by 5 bases, 4 bases remained unmatched. Germline assignment: CDR1 SEHNR and CDR2 FQNEAQ (reference sequence). CDR3 length: 14 residues.

The chain recombines TRBV11-3 with TRBJ1-6; D remains unclear. Trimming stripped 2 bases from V and 7 bases from J, with 9 bases between. CDR1 and CDR2 from the germline V gene are SGHNT and YENEEA. There are 14 residues in the CDR3. The CDR3 nucleotides read TGTGCCAGCAGCTTAAGCGGCCAAAATTCACCCCTCCACTTT. Translating it yields CASSLSGQNSPLHF. Variable domain in full (rest from reference TRBV11-3 and TRBJ1-6): EAGVVQSPRYKIIEKKQPVAFWCNPISGHNTLYWYLQNLGQGPELLIRYENEEAVDDSQLPKDRFSAERLKGVDSTLKIQPAELGDSAVYLCASSLSGQNSPLHFGNGTRLTVT.

V gene TRBV5-4 combines with J gene TRBJ1-2; 10 bases are a match to TRBD1. Trimming removed 3 bases from V and 8 bases from J; junction bases left unmatched: 10. Per germline, CDR1 SGHNT and CDR2 YYREEE (reference sequence). This CDR3 region has 15 residues. CDR3 sequence (DNA): TGTGCCAGCAGCTACCCCGGGACAGGGGTAGGGGGCTACACCTTC. This encodes CASSYPGTGVGGYTF.

This clone has a handful of counts. The chain couples TRBV20-1 to TRBJ2-5; 12 nucleotides line up with TRBD2. The CDR3 totals 16 residues. CDR1 and CDR2 (germline): DFQATT, SNEGSKA (reference sequence). V trimming: 3 bases; J trimming: 4 bases; junction bases outside the gene matches: 9. The CDR3 region has the DNA TGCAGTGCTAGTCTAGCGGGGGGGCGGATGAGAGAGACCCAGTACTTC. Its translation: CSASLAGGRMRETQYF.

About this clone itself: Sequence at one end of the junction differs from germline and may be a read error. The chain links TRBV4-1 to TRBJ2-2, with TRBD2 matching over 16 bases. The CDR3 is made up of 18 amino acids. Germline-derived CDR1 and CDR2 are MGHRA and YSYEKL. The CDR3: CASSPGTSGGAKTGELFF. The CDR3 coding sequence is TGCGCCAGCAGCCCTGGGACTAGCGGGGGGGCGAAAACCGGGGAGCTGTTTTTT.

The chain's CDR3 is CASSALSGTENTEAFF. CDR3 in DNA: TGTGCCAGCAGCGCCCTGTCCGGGACAGAGAACACTGAAGCTTTCTTT. This chain connects TRBV7-8 to TRBJ1-1; 7 bases line up with TRBD1. Germline V gene sequence: CDR1 SGHVS, CDR2 FQNEAQ. The CDR3 has 16 residues. Trimming removed 5 bases from V and 1 base from J; junction bases left unmatched: 10.

The rearrangement uses TRBV5-6 and TRBJ1-6, with 9 nucleotides matching TRBD1. There are 15 residues in the CDR3. V was clipped by 0 bases and J by 8 bases; unmatched bases: 3. CDR1 is SGHDT, CDR2 YYEEEE, per germline. The CDR3 loop is CASSLDRGPYSPLHF. Here the CDR3 DNA reads TGTGCCAGCAGCTTGGACAGGGGGCCTTATTCACCCCTCCACTTT.

This clone was seen only once. This sequence joins TRBV3-1 (or the pseudogene TRBV3-2) and TRBJ1-1, with D unresolved. CDR1 is LGHDT, CDR2 YNNKEL, per germline (reference sequence). The CDR3 has 15 amino acids. Trimming pared 4 bases from V and 1 base from J, leaving 13 bases between. The CDR3 sequence is CASSLNRRGNTEAFF. CDR3 DNA: TGTGCCAGCAGCCTCAATCGCAGAGGGAACACTGAAGCTTTCTTT.